The TCR beta chain under discussion was sequenced for a study of memory CD4+ T cells and cytomegalovirus serostatus. Study information: Healthy Belgian adult donors included about nine CMV-positive and some 23 CMV-negative people.

Per the germline V gene, CDR1 is SGHVS and CDR2 is FNYEAQ. J was trimmed by 3 bases and V by 6 bases; bases with no gene match: 12. This CDR3 has 16 residues. The sort gate was single viable CD3+CD4+CD8-CD45RO+ cells for memory CD4+ T cells. Assay used: immunoSEQ multiplex PCR; TCRdb lists only in-frame clones, some missing. Of about 44,000 clones listed, over 65% are singletons. The chain is built from TRBV7-6 and TRBJ2-7; TRBD1 agrees at 9 bases. This receptor was identified in an adult in good health and CMV-seronegative. The source material was memory CD4+ T cells from blood. The CDR3 DNA sequence: TGTGCCAGCAGGGTCCAACCGGGACAGGGTGGCTACGAGCAGTACTTC. This encodes CASRVQPGQGGYEQYF.